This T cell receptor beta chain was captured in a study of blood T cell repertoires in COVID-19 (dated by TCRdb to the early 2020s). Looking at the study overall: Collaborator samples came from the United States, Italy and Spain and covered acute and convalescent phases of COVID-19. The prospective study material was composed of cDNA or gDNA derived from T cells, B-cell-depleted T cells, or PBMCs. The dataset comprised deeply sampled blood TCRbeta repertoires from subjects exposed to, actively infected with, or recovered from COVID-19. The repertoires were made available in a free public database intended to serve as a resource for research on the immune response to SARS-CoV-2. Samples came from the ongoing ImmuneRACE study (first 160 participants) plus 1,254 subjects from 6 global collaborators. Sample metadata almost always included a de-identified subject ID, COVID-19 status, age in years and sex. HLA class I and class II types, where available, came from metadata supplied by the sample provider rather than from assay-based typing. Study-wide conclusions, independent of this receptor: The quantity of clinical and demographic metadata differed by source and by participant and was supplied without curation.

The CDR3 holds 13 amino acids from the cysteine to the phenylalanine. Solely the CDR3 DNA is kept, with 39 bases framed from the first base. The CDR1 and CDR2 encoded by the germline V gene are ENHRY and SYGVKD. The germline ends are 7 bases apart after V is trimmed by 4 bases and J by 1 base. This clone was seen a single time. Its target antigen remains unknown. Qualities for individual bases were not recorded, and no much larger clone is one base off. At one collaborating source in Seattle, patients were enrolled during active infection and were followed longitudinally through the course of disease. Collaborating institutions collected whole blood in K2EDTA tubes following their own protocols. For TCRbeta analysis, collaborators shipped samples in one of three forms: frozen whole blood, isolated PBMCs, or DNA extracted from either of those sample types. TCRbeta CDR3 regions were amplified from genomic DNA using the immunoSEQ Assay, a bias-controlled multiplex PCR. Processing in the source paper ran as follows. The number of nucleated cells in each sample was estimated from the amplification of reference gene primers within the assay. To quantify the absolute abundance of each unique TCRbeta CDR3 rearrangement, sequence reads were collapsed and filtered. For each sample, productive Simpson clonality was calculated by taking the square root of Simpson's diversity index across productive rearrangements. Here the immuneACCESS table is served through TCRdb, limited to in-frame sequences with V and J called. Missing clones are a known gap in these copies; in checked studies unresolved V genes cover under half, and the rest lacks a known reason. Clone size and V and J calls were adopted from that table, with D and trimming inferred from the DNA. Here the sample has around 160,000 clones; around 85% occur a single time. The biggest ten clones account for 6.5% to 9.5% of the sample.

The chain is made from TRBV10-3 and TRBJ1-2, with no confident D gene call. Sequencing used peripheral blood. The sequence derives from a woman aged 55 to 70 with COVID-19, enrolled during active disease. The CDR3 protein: CAISANGNYGYTF. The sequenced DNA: TGTGCCATCAGTGCCAACGGTAACTATGGCTACACCTTC.